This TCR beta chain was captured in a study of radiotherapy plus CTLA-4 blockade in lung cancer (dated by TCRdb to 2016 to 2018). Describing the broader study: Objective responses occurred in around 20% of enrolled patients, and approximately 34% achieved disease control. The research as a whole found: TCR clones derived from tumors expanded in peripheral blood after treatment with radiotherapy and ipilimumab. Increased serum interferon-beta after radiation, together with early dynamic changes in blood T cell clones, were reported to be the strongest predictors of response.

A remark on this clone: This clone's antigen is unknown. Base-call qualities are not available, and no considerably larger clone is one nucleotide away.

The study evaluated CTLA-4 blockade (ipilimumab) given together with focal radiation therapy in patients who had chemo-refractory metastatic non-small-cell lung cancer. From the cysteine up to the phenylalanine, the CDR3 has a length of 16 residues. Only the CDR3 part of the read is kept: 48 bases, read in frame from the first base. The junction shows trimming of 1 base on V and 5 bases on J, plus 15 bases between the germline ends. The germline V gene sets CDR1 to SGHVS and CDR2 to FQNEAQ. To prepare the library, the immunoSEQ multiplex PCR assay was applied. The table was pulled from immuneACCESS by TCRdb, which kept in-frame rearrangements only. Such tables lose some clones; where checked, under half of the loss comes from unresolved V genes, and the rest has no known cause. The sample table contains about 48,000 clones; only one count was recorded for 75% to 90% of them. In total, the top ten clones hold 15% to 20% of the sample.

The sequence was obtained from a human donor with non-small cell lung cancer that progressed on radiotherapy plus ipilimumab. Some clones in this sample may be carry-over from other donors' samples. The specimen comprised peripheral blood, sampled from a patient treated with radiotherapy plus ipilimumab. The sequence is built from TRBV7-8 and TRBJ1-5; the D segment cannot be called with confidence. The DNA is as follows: TGTGCCAGCAGCTTAGGACGAGGCCTGGGTGATCAGCCCCAGCATTTT. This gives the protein CASSLGRGLGDQPQHF.